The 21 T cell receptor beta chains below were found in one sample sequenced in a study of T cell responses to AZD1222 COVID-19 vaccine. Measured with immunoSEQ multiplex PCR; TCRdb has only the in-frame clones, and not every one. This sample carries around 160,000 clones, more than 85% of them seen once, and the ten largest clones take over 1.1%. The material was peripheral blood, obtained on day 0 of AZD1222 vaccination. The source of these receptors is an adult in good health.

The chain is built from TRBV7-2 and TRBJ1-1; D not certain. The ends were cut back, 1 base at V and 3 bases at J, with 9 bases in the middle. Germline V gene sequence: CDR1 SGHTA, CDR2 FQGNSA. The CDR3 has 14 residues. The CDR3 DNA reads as TGTGCCAGCAGCTTAGAAGCGTCTGACACTGAAGCTTTCTTT. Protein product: CASSLEASDTEAFF.

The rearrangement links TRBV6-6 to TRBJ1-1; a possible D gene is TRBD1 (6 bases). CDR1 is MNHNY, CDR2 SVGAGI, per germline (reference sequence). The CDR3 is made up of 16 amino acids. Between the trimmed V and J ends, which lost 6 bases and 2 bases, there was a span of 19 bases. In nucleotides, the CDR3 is TGTGCCAGCAGGAACCGGGCCGGGGGCACCAACACTGAAGCTTTCTTT. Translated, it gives CASRNRAGGTNTEAFF.

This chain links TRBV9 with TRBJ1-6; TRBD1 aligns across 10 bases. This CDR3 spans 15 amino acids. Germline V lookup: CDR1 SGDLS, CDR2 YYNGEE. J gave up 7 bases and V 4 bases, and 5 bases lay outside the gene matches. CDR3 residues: CASSTRDRGNSPLHF. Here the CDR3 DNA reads TGTGCCAGCAGCACCAGGGACAGGGGAAATTCACCCCTCCACTTT. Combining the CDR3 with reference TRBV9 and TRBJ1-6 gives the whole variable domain DSGVTQTPKHLITATGQRVTLRCSPRSGDLSVYWYQQSLDQGLQFLIQYYNGEERAKGNILERFSAQQFPDLHSELNLSSLELGDSALYFCASSTRDRGNSPLHFGNGTRLTVT.

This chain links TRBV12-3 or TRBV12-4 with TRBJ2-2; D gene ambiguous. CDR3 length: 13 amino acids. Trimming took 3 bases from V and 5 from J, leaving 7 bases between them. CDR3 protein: CASSLIGTGELFF. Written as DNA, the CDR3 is TGTGCCAGCAGTTTGATAGGGACCGGGGAGCTGTTTTTT.

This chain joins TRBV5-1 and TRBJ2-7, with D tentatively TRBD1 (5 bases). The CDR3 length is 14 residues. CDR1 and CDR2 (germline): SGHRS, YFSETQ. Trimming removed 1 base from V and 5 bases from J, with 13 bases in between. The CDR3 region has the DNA TGCGCCAGCAGCTTGATTAGGGGCGGTCACGAGCAGTACTTC. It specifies CASSLIRGGHEQYF.

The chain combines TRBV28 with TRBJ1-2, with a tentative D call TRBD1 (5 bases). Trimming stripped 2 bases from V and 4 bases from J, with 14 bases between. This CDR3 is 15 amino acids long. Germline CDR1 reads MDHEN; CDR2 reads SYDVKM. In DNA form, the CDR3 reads TGTGCCAGCAGTTTACCCTCGGCAGGGAGCTATGGCTACACCTTC. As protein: CASSLPSAGSYGYTF.

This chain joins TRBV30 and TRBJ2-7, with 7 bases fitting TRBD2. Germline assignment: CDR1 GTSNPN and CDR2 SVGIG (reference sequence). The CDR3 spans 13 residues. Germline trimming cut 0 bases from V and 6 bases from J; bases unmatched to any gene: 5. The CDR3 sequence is CAWSVGGGTEQYF. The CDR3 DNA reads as TGTGCCTGGAGTGTGGGGGGGGGAACCGAGCAGTACTTC.

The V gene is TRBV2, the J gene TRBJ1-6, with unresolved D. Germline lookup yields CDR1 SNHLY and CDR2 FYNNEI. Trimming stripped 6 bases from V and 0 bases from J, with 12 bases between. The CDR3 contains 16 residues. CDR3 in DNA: TGTGCCAGCAGAGTAGGGTCTAGCTCCTATAATTCACCCCTCCACTTT. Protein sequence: CASRVGSSSYNSPLHF.

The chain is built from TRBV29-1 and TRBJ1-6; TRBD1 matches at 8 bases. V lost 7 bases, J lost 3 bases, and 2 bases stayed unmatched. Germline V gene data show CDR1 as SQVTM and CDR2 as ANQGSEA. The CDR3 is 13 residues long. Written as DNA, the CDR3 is TGCAGCGCTGGACAGGGCTATAATTCACCCCTCCACTTT. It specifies CSAGQGYNSPLHF.

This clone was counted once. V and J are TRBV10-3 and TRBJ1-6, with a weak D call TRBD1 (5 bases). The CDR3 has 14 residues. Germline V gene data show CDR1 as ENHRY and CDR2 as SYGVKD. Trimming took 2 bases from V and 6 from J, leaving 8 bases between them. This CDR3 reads CAISEGQGNSPLHF. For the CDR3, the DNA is TGTGCCATCAGTGAGGGGCAGGGTAATTCACCCCTCCACTTT.

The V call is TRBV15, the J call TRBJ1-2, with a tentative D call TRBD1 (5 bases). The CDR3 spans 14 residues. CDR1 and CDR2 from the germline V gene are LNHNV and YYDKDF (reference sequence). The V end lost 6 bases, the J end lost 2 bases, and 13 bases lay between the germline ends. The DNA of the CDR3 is TGTGCCACCAGGGGAGGACACCGAAACTATGGCTACACCTTC. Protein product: CATRGGHRNYGYTF.

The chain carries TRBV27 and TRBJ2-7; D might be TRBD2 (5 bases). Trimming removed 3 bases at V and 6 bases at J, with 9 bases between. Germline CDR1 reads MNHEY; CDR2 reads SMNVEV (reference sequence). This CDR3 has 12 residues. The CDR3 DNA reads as TGTGCCAGCAGTTTGAGCGGTTCCGAGCAGTACTTC. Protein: CASSLSGSEQYF.

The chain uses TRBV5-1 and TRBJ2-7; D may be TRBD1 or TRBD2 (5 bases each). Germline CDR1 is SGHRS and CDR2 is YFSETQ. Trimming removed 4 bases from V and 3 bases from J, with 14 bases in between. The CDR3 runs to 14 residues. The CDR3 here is CASSLGTADYEQYF. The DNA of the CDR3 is TGCGCCAGCAGCCTCGGGACGGCAGACTACGAGCAGTACTTC.

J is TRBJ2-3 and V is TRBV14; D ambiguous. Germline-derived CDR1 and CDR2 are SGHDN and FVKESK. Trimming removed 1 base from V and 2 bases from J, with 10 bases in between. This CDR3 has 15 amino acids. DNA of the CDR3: TGTGCCAGCAGCCAAGGCTTCCGGACCACAGATACGCAGTATTTT. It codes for CASSQGFRTTDTQYF.

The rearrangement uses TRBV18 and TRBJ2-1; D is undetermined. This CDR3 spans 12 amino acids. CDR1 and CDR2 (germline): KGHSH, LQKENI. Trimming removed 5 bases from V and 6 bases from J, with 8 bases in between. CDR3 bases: TGTGCCAGCTCATTGGCCTTCAATGAGCAGTTCTTC. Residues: CASSLAFNEQFF.

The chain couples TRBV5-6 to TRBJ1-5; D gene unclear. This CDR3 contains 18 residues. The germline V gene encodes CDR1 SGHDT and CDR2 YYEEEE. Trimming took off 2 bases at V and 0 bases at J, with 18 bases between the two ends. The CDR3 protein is CASSFSGGLMSSNQPQHF. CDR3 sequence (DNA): TGTGCCAGCAGCTTTTCCGGAGGGCTCATGTCTAGCAATCAGCCCCAGCATTTT.

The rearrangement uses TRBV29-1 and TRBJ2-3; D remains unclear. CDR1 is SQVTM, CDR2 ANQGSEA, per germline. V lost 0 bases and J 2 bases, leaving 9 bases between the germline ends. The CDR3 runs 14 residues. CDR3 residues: CSVEEAVNTDTQYF. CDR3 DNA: TGCAGCGTTGAAGAGGCGGTAAACACAGATACGCAGTATTTT.

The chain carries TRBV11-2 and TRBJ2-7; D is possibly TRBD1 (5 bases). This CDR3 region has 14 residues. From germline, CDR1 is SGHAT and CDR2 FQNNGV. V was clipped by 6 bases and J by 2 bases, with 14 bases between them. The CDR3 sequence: CASSFLGVTYEQYF. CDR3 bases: TGTGCCAGCAGTTTTCTAGGGGTTACCTACGAGCAGTACTTC.

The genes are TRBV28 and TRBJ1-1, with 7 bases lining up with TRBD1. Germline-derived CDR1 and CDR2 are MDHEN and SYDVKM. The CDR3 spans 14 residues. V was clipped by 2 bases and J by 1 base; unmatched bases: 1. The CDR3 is CASSLGTENTEAFF. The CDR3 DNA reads TGTGCCAGCAGTTTAGGGACAGAGAACACTGAAGCTTTCTTT.

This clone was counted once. CDR3 DNA sequence: TGCGCCAGCAGCTCGCTGGGGACAGTTAATGAAAAACTGTTTTTT. Its protein is CASSSLGTVNEKLFF. This sequence joins TRBV5-1 and TRBJ1-4; the match to TRBD1 covers 7 bases. This CDR3 spans 15 amino acids. Germline loops: CDR1 SGHRS, CDR2 YFSETQ. With V trimmed by 3 bases and J by 4 bases, 6 bases remained unmatched. Full variable domain (outside the CDR3, taken from reference TRBV5-1 and TRBJ1-4): KAGVTQTPRYLIKTRGQQVTLSCSPISGHRSVSWYQQTPGQGLQFLFEYFSETQRNKGNFPGRFSGRQFSNSRSEMNVSTLELGDSALYLCASSSLGTVNEKLFFGSGTQLSVL.

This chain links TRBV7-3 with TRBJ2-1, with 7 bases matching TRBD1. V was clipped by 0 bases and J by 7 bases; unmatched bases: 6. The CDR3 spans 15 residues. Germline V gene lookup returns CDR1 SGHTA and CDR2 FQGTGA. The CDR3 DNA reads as TGTGCCAGCAGCTTAACAGGGGGCTTTGAAAATGAGCAGTTCTTC. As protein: CASSLTGGFENEQFF. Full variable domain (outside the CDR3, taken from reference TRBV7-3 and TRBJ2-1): GAGVSQTPSNKVTEKGKYVELRCDPISGHTALYWYRQSLGQGPEFLIYFQGTGAADDSGLPNDRFFAVRPEGSVSTLKIQRTERGDSAVYLCASSLTGGFENEQFFGPGTRLTVL.